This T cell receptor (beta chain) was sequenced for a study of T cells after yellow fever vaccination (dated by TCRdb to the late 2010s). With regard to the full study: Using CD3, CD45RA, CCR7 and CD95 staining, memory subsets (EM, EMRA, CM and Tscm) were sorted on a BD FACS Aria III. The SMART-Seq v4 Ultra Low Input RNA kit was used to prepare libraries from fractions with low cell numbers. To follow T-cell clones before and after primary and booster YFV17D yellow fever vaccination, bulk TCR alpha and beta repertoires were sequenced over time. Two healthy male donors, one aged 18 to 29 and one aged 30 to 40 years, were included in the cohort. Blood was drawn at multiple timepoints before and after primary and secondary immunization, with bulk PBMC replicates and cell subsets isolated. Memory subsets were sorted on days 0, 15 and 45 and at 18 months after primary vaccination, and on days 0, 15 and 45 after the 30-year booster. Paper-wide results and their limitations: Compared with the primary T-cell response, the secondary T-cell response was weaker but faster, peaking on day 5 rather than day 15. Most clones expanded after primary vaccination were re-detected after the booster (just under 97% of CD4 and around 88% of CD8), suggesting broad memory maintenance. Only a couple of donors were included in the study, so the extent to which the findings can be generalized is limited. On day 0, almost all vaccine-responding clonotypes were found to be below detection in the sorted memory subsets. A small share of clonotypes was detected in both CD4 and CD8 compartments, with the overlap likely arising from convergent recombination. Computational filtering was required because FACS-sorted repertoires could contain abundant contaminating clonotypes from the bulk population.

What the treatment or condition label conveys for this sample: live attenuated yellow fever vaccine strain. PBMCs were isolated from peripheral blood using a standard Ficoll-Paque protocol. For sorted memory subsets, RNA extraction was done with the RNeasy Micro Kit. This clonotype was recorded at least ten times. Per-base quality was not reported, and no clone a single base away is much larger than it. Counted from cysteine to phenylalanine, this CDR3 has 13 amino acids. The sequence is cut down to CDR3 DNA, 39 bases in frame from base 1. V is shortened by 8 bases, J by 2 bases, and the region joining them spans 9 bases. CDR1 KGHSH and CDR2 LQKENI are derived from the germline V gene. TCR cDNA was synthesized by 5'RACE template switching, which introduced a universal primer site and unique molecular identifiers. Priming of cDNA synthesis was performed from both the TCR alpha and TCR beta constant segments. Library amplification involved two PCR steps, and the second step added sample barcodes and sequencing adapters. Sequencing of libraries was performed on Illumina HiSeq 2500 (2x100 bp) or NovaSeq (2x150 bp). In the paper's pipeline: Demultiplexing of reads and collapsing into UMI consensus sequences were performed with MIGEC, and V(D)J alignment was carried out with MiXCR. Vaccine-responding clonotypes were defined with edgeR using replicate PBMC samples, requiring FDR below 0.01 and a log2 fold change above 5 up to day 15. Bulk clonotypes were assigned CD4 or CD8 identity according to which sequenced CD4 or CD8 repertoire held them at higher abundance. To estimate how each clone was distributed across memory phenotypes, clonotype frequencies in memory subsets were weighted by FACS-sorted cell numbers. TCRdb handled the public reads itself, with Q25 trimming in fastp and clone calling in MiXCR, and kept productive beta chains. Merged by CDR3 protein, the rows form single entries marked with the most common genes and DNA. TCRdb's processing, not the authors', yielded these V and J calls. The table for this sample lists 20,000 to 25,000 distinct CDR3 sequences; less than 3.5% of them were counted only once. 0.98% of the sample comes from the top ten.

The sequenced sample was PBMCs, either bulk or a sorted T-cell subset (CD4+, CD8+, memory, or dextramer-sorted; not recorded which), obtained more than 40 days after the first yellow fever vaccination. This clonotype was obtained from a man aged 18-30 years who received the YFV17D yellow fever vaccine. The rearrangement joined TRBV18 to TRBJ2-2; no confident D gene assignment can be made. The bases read TGTGCCAGCCGACTGAGCAACACCGGGGAGCTGTTTTTT. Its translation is CASRLSNTGELFF.